This T cell receptor (beta chain) came from a study of shared clonotypes between healthy human individuals. The CDR3 has 15 residues. Germline V gene lookup returns CDR1 SGHTA and CDR2 FQGNSA. V was cut by 3 bases and J by 4 bases, with 13 bases left in between. The table lists this clone with a count of one. The repertoire was sequenced with immunoSEQ multiplex PCR; TCRdb's copy has only in-frame clones and lacks some. The profile shows some 2.3 million clones, 93% of them singletons. The sample was naive CD4+ T cells from PBMCs. As for subset: CD45RA+ positively selected. The chain uses TRBV7-2 and TRBJ1-3; a possible D gene is TRBD1 (5 bases). The TCR comes from a man aged 18 to 29 in good health. Some clones in this sample may be carry-over from other donors' samples. The CDR3 protein is CASSFVRGIGNTIYF. CDR3 nucleotide sequence: TGTGCCAGCAGCTTTGTTCGGGGGATAGGAAACACCATATATTTT.